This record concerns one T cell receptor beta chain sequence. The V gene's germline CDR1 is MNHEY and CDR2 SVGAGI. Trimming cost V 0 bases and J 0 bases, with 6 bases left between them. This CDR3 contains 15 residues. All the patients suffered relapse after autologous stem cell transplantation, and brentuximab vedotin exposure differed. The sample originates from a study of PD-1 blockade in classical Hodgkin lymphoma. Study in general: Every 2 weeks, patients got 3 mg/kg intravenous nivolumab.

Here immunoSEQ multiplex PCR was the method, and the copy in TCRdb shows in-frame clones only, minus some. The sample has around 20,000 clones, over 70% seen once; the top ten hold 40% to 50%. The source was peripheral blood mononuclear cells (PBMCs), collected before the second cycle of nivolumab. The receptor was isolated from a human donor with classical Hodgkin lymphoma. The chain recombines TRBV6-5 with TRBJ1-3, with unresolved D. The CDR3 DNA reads TGTGCCAGCAGTTACTCGAGATTCTCTGGAAACACCATATATTTT. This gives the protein CASSYSRFSGNTIYF.